The clone carrying this T cell receptor beta chain was seen many times. The antigen is undetermined. Looked up from germline, CDR1 is DFQATT and CDR2 is SNEGSKA (reference sequence). Germline trimming cut 6 bases from V and 5 bases from J; bases unmatched to any gene: 13. There are 15 residues in the CDR3. Every sample had a minimum of 6.5 million PBMCs isolated. Each sample provided at least 6 micrograms of extracted total RNA. This specimen comes from a study of blood T cells in healthy people across ages. General study findings and limits: With unsorted PBMCs, a conclusive comparison of naive versus antigen-experienced cells was not possible. The donors' CMV status was not determined, possibly confounding changes in expanded clonotypes.

Primers used in a second PCR of roughly 6 to 12 cycles were a sample-barcoded 5' primer and a J-beta primer mix. TCRdb recomputed calls from the 5' RACE reads with MiXCR, one row per CDR3 protein. Among around 870,000 distinct CDR3 sequences listed, around 28% were seen once. The sequenced sample consisted of blood. This TCR derives from a woman older than 75 in good health. V usage is TRBV20-1 and J usage is TRBJ2-5; 9 bases are a match to TRBD2. The DNA of the CDR3 is TGCAGTGCCCCACGGGGCGGGGGGGCCAAGGAGACCCAGTACTTC. The encoded protein is CSAPRGGGAKETQYF.